Sequencing of this T cell receptor beta chain was carried out in a study of T cells in Graves' hyperthyroidism and ophthalmopathy (dated by TCRdb to about 2019). Study-wide context: Peripheral blood was collected at initial diagnosis, before any treatment. TCR Vbeta CDR3 sequencing of around 130 peripheral blood samples (over 40 ophthalmopathy, 75 to 85 hyperthyroidism and about 17 progressor patients) is reported in the paper. To identify TCR V-J signatures that set the groups apart, the researchers used a discovery cohort of 95 to 100 patients, made up of 40 to 45 with Graves' ophthalmopathy and about 55 with stable Graves' hyperthyroidism. The study also compared thyroid tissue and blood T-cell repertoires from a handful of Graves' hyperthyroidism patients. Prospective prediction of ophthalmopathy was tested in an independent validation cohort of fewer than 20 hyperthyroidism patients and 17 patients who later progressed to ophthalmopathy. Following sampling, methimazole starting at 30 mg daily was given to hyperthyroidism patients, and high-dose intravenous methylprednisolone was given to ophthalmopathy patients. For training and testing, the 95 to 100 patients in the discovery cohort were randomly divided in a 7:3 ratio. The research as a whole found: Most expanded thyroid clonotypes (frequency above 0.001) were also detected in blood, suggesting blood repertoires may reflect thyroid immune responses. In validation, the model predicted progression to ophthalmopathy with 55% to 71% sensitivity and approximately 78% specificity, a median of roughly seven months before onset. Sample size was not statistically predetermined, and investigators were not blinded to group allocation. A 13 V-J signature model separated ophthalmopathy from stable hyperthyroidism, with 87.88% sensitivity and roughly 84% specificity in cross-validation and 80%/75% in testing.

This clonotype showed up many times. No cognate antigen has been identified for it. It has no much larger one-base neighbor in the sample; base qualities were not kept. Hyperthyroidism patients were newly diagnosed, had a disease duration of under 2 months, and were aged 18 to 65 years. Exclusion was applied to patients with uncontrolled infections, other autoimmune diseases, pregnancy or lactation. Diagnoses relied on clinical symptoms, serum thyroxine and TRAb, thyroid ultrasound and orbital computed tomography. Blood from progressor patients was drawn when they were first diagnosed with hyperthyroidism, before any ophthalmopathy symptoms appeared. PBMCs were isolated from about 9.2 ml of fresh peripheral blood by Ficoll-Paque density gradient centrifugation. Progressor patients were initially diagnosed with Graves' hyperthyroidism and developed ophthalmopathy during follow-up. Trizol reagent was used to extract total RNA, and RNA quality was then checked on an Agilent 2100 Bioanalyzer.

TCR beta CDR3 regions were amplified from RNA transcripts. The TCR CDR3 was subjected to a first round of RT-PCR using the HTBI primer set and the Qiagen OneStep RT-PCR kit. Libraries were constructed in a second round of multiplex PCR, after which size selection and purification were performed. Libraries were sequenced paired-end with 100 bp reads on an Illumina HiSeq2000. As for how the authors treated the data: SOAPnuke was used to process the raw data, removing reads that contained adapters or uncalled bases, had a mean Phred below 15, or lacked an exact match to the constant primer or identifier. High-quality paired reads were merged using COPE v1.2.5, and each unique nucleotide sequence was defined as a clonotype. MiTCR v1.1 was used to align clonotypes to the IMGT TRBV, TRBD and TRBJ reference segments. The analysis included only V-J combinations with a frequency above 0.0001, which together covered more than 98% of the repertoires. A TCS score was defined as the ratio of F50 (clonal expansion) to E x V (chaos), with BLOSUM62-based TCRdist applied between CDR3 peptides within each V-J. Welch's t-statistics and random forest reduced several hundred V-J features to about 13, which were used in a naive Bayes classifier (R e1071). TCRdb cleaned the public reads at Q25 with fastp, built clones with MiXCR and kept in-frame beta chains. Entries that share a CDR3 protein sequence are merged under the most common genes and DNA. What appears here as the V and J calls and clone size reflects TCRdb's work, not the paper's. The sample has fewer than 650,000 distinct CDR3 sequences on record, around 14% of them singletons. Roughly 5.5% of the sample lies in the top ten.

The sample taken for sequencing was blood. The TCR sequence derives from a woman in her thirties with Graves' hyperthyroidism that later progressed to Graves' ophthalmopathy.

The nucleotide sequence is given as TGCAGCGTGCTCGTGGGGCCCTACGAGCAGTACTTC. It codes for CSVLVGPYEQYF. The sequence links TRBV29-1 to TRBJ2-7, with TRBD1 perhaps the D gene, on 5 matching bases. Based on the germline V gene, the CDR1 and CDR2 sequences are SQVTM and ANQGSEA. Reading from cysteine to phenylalanine, the CDR3 counts 12 amino acids. Only the CDR3 DNA is retained, 36 bases long and in frame from the first base. V is pared back by 6 bases and J by 2 bases, with 11 bases lying between the germline termini.